The TCR beta chain described here comes from a study of patients with pleural tuberculosis. Via MiXCR, TCRdb re-called the reads, giving one row per CDR3 protein. This repertoire shows around 49,000 distinct CDR3 sequences, under 8.5% found once; its top ten account for around 15%. This clonotype was counted many times. Trimming shortened V by 3 bases and J by 4 bases, and 10 bases separated the two germline ends. The CDR3 totals 14 residues. The chain joins TRBV12-3 or TRBV12-4 to TRBJ2-1, with a possible D match to TRBD2 (5 bases). This TCR was sampled from a human donor with pleural tuberculosis. CDR3 in amino acids: CASSFASLYNEQFF. CDR3 nucleotides: TGTGCCAGCAGTTTTGCTAGCCTTTACAATGAGCAGTTCTTC.